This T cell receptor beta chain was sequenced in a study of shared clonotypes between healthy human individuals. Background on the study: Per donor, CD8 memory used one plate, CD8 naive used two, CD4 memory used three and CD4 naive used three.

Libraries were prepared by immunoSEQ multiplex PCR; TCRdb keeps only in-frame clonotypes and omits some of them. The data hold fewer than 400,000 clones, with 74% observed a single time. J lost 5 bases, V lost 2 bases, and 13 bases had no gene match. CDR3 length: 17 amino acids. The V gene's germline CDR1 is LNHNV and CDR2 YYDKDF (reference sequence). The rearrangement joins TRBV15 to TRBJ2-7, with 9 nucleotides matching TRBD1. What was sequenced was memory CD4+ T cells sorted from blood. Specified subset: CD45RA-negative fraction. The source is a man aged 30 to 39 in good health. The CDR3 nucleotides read TGTGCCACCAGCAGATCGCAACAGGGGGCGCTTTTTAACGAGCAGTACTTC. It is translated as CATSRSQQGALFNEQYF.